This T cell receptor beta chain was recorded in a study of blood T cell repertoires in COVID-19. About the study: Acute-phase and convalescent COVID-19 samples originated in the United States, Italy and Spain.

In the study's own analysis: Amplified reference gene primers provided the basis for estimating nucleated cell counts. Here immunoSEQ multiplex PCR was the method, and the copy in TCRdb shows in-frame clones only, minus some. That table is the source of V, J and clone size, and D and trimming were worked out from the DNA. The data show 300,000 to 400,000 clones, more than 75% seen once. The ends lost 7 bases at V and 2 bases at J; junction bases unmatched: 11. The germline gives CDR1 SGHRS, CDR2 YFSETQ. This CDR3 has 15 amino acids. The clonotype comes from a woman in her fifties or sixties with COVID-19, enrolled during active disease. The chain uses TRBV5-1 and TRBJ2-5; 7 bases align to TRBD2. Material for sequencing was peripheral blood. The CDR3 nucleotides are TGCGCCAGCGGGGAGGGCGCATTACGACAAGAGACCCAGTACTTC. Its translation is CASGEGALRQETQYF.